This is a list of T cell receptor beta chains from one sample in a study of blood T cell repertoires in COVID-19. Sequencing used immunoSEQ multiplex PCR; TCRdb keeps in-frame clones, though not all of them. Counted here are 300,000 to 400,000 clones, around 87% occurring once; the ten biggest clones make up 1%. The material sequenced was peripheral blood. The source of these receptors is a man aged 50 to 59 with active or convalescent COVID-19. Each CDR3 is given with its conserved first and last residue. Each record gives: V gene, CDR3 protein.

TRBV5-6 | CASSMGTYEQYF
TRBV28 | CASTRDRGGPYEQYF
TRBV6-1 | CASSEMQGTDTQYF
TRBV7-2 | CASSPRTGNYGYTF
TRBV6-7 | CASSYSPGTGGTTYGYTF
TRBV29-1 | CSARDRDSYNEQFF
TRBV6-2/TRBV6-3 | CASSFLAGGTDTQYF
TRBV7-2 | CASSPEAEDTQYF
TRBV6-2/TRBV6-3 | CASSPYRQVPYGYTF
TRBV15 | CATSRSPTGGQNIQYF
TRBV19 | CASSIDLRGLREQYF
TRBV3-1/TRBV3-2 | CASSLTGANSPLHF
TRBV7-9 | CASSPPAGAADTQYF
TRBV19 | CASSMTDSPLHF
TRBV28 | CASSTSGQGARETQYF
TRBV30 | CAWSGDSNQPQHF
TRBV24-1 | CATSDPGTDSNQPQHF